This entry concerns a single T cell receptor beta chain. Some clones are missing from TCRdb's copy, which holds only in-frame ones; the method was immunoSEQ multiplex PCR. The sample has about 81,000 clones, approximately 90% seen once; the top ten hold under 0.6%. The CDR3 has 16 residues. CDR1 is SGHDT, CDR2 YYEEEE, per germline. V shed 4 bases and J shed 3 bases, with 16 bases lying between them. This sample is drawn from a study of OX40 agonist ivuxolimab in advanced cancers. Across the study: Ivuxolimab is an agonistic anti-OX40 (CD134) antibody, and patients were treated with it. Partial responses were achieved by three patients: one hepatocellular carcinoma, two cutaneous melanoma.

The chain carries TRBV5-6 and TRBJ2-2; possible D gene TRBD2, 6 bases. Sequencing was performed on CD4+ or CD8+ T cells sorted from blood, taken in a trial of the OX40 agonist ivuxolimab. The TCR comes from an adult with an advanced solid tumor such as melanoma, head and neck, liver or kidney cancer. The CDR3 loop reads CASSPPWGGDTGELFF. Written as DNA, the CDR3 is TGTGCCAGCAGCCCCCCGTGGGGAGGCGACACCGGGGAGCTGTTTTTT.